This T cell receptor beta chain was sequenced in a study of T cell responses to AZD1222 COVID-19 vaccine (dated by TCRdb to about 2021). Broadly, across the study: AZD1222 recipients whose second dose came at about 4 weeks and those whose second dose came at about 12 weeks were combined into one group, since spike-specific TCR depth and breadth did not differ between the two schedules. A total of approximately 230 trial participants underwent TCR sequencing, of whom approximately 210 received two doses of AZD1222 and 26 received two doses of the MenACWY control vaccine. Trial participants were enrolled by age into 18-55, 56-69 and 70-plus year subgroups, with approximately 150, 28 and 58 TCR-sequenced participants respectively. The research as a whole found: Epitopes outside the regions mutated in the B.1.351 and B.1.1.7 variants were reportedly recognized by nearly half of the unique spike-specific TCRs. Because no day 14 peak-response samples were available, the repertoires could be characterized only after the peak T cell response. The whole spike protein was spanned by vaccine-associated CD4 TCRs, and dominant responses were seen in regions 160-218 and 743-854. In the small 56-69-year group, the increase in depth fell short of significance, most likely because of low power. Participants were mostly white British and included more females than males, and it was suggested by the authors that clonal diversity may have been underestimated. Spike-specific TCR breadth and depth rose significantly after two AZD1222 doses compared with day 0 and with MenACWY recipients. Only five or six AZD1222 recipients were SARS-CoV-2 seropositive at baseline, limiting conclusions about previously exposed vaccinees.

What the time point label conveys for this sample: baseline before first vaccination. The vaccinee samples were drawn from two UK trials, COV001 and COV002, one of which was a single-blind randomized controlled phase 2/3 trial testing AZD1222 (ChAdOx1 nCoV-19) in healthy adults. For TCRbeta chain sequencing, PBMC samples from trial participants were taken at day 0 and at day 28 after the second dose. The CDR3 regions of human TCRbeta chains were subjected to immunosequencing. On the study's bioinformatics: TCRs in the repertoires were matched against a reference library of SARS-CoV-2-specific TCRs that had been generated with the MIRA antigen-specificity platform. Breadth was defined as the fraction of unique TCRs that were SARS-CoV-2-associated. Depth was defined as the fraction of total T cells that were SARS-CoV-2-associated. Using the MIRA data, each spike-specific TCR was mapped to the spike region that the TCR reacts to and placed in a CD4 or CD8 class. Log10-transformed breadth and depth values were compared by one-way ANOVA with Sidak's multiple comparisons tests. TCRdb took this table from immuneACCESS and kept in-frame rearrangements with V and J called. Such tables lack part of the clones; where checked against another copy, unresolved V genes explain under half of the gap, and the rest is unexplained. The D gene and trimming were derived from the DNA, and the V and J assignments and clone size from that table. Here the sample has 96,000 or so clones; 80% to 90% occur a single time. The ten biggest clones cover around 1.5% of the sample.

CDR1 and CDR2 are drawn from the germline V gene: SGHDT, YYEEEE. From the cysteine through the phenylalanine, the CDR3 covers 15 amino acids. CDR3 DNA only is kept here, 45 bases in frame from base 1. Deletion took 4 bases off V and 2 bases off J, with a span of 16 bases between the germline ends. For this clone: Its specific antigen is unknown. One base away there is no much larger clone; base qualities are not given.

The sample consisted of peripheral blood, taken on day 0 of AZD1222 vaccination. This sequence was found in an adult in good health. The chain is made from TRBV5-6 and TRBJ2-7; the D gene is tentatively TRBD1 or TRBD2, each matching 6 bases. This receptor has the CDR3 CASSRLSGGPYEQYF. The DNA sequence is as follows: TGTGCCAGCAGCCGTCTGAGTGGGGGGCCCTACGAGCAGTACTTC.